Below, 17 T cell receptor beta chains from the same sample are listed, as sequenced in a study of Graves' ophthalmopathy and Graves' hyperthyroidism. Using RNA transcripts, the TCR beta CDR3 regions were amplified. The library came from an HTBI-primed first-round RT-PCR and a second-round multiplex PCR. TCRdb ran MiXCR on the multiplex PCR reads and lists one entry per CDR3 protein. The table includes a few hundred thousand distinct CDR3 sequences, about a sixth detected once. The specimen was peripheral blood. The origin of the receptors is an adult woman with stable Graves' hyperthyroidism.

This clonotype appeared many times. V usage is TRBV28 and J usage is TRBJ1-2, with 10 bases identical to TRBD1. The germline CDR1 and CDR2 sequences are MDHEN and SYDVKM. There are 15 residues in the CDR3. V gave up 9 bases and J gave up 5 bases; unmatched junction bases: 12. CDR3 region: CASTRPGTGDYGYTF. CDR3 DNA sequence: TGTGCCAGTACCCGTCCCGGGACAGGGGATTATGGCTACACCTTC.

A note on this clonotype: A clone one base away is much larger, so this may be a read error. The chain links TRBV7-9 to TRBJ2-7; D is uncertain. The CDR3 runs to 12 residues. Germline CDR1 SEHNR, CDR2 FQNEAQ (reference sequence). The CDR3: CTSSLKFDEQYF. CDR3 sequence (DNA): TGTACCAGCAGCTTAAAGTTTGACGAGCAGTACTTC.

This clonotype was counted at least ten times. The gene calls are TRBV4-3 and TRBJ2-7; D is perhaps TRBD1 (5 bases). The CDR3 extends over 14 amino acids. The V end was cut by 0 bases, the J end by 7 bases, with 13 bases between. In germline, CDR1 is LGHNA, CDR2 YSLEER. CDR3 amino acids: CASSQETDFGEQYF. CDR3 nucleotides: TGCGCCAGCAGCCAAGAGACAGATTTCGGAGAGCAGTACTTC.

This clonotype has at least ten counts. The chain has TRBV6-5 and TRBJ1-1; the D gene is possibly TRBD1 (6 bases). CDR1 and CDR2 (germline): MNHEY, SVGAGI. V was trimmed by 4 bases and J by 5 bases, leaving 20 bases between them. The CDR3 is 16 residues long. The DNA for the CDR3 is TGTGCCAGCAGTTGGCTCTCCCGGGACATTATAACTGAAGCTTTCTTT. Residues: CASSWLSRDIITEAFF.

The chain combines TRBV11-1 with TRBJ2-7, with 12 positions matching TRBD2. V lost 5 bases to trimming and J lost 2 bases; unmatched junction nucleotides: 4. CDR1 is SGHAT and CDR2 is FQDESV in the germline V gene (reference sequence). The CDR3 consists of 15 residues. This CDR3 is CASSVTSGGTYEQYF. The CDR3 DNA is TGTGCCAGCAGCGTGACTAGCGGGGGCACCTACGAGCAGTACTTC. The variable domain in full, completed from reference TRBV11-1 and TRBJ2-7, reads EAEVAQSPRYKITEKSQAVAFWCDPISGHATLYWYRQILGQGPELLVQFQDESVVDDSQLPKDRFSAERLKGVDSTLKIQPAELGDSAMYLCASSVTSGGTYEQYFGPGTRLTVT.

This clonotype was detected many times. The chain is built from TRBV7-9 and TRBJ2-2; D unclear. Germline CDR1 reads SEHNR; CDR2 reads FQNEAQ (reference sequence). V was clipped by 1 base and J by 4 bases, with 4 bases between them. The CDR3 spans 13 residues. DNA for the CDR3: TGTGCCAGCAGCTTAGGCAGCACCGGGGAGCTGTTTTTT. This sequence encodes CASSLGSTGELFF.

In its sample, this clonotype was seen many times. This sequence joins TRBV12-3 or TRBV12-4 and TRBJ2-7, with 11 bases lining up with TRBD1. Trimming at V came to 5 bases and at J to 6 bases, leaving 6 bases not matched to a gene. The CDR3 loop spans 14 amino acids. CDR3: CASSPTGTGGEQYF. DNA for the CDR3: TGTGCCAGCAGTCCCACCGGGACAGGGGGCGAGCAGTACTTC.

This clonotype has just a few counts. This chain links TRBV29-1 with TRBJ2-3, with D perhaps being TRBD1 or TRBD2 (5 bases each). Germline lookup yields CDR1 SQVTM and CDR2 ANQGSEA. The CDR3 sequence is 17 residues long. Trimming removed 8 bases from V and 1 base from J, with 25 bases in between. The CDR3 sequence: CSPPRSEGITGTDTQYF. The CDR3 DNA follows: TGCAGCCCACCCCGTAGCGAGGGGATTACCGGCACAGATACGCAGTATTTT.

This clonotype was counted at least ten times. The chain links TRBV7-2 to TRBJ1-1; 8 positions agree with TRBD1. In germline, CDR1 is SGHTA, CDR2 FQGNSA. The CDR3 runs to 14 residues. Trimming cost V 3 bases and J 5 bases; bases outside gene matches: 5. CDR3 residues: CASSFNGQGTEAFF. CDR3 nucleotides: TGTGCCAGCAGCTTCAATGGACAGGGAACTGAAGCTTTCTTT.

The chain joins TRBV6-2 or TRBV6-3 to TRBJ1-2; no reliable D call. This CDR3 is 12 amino acids long. Trimming took off 3 bases at V and 7 bases at J, with 9 bases between the two ends. The germline V gene has CDR1 MNHEY and CDR2 SVGEGT. CDR3 DNA: TGTGCCAGCAGTTATGAGGGAATTGGCTACACCTTC. Its translation is CASSYEGIGYTF.

This clonotype appeared many times. The J gene is TRBJ1-2, the V gene TRBV4-3; TRBD1 matches 7 bases. Looked up from germline, CDR1 is LGHNA and CDR2 is YSLEER. This CDR3 is built from 17 residues. The V and J ends lost 0 bases and 0 bases, in that order; junction bases with no gene match: 7. CDR3 sequence: CASSQDPAGGSNYGYTF. CDR3 coding DNA: TGCGCCAGCAGCCAAGATCCCGCAGGGGGTTCTAACTATGGCTACACCTTC.

This clonotype was recorded at least ten times. The V gene is TRBV28, the J gene TRBJ1-2; D not resolved. Trimming stripped 1 base from V and 7 bases from J, with 13 bases between. The CDR3 runs 14 residues. The germline V gene has CDR1 MDHEN and CDR2 SYDVKM. The DNA for the CDR3 is TGTGCCAGCAGTTTATCCGGGTTTCGTCTTGGCTACACCTTC. It yields the protein CASSLSGFRLGYTF.

The chain is built from TRBV9 and TRBJ2-2; D unclear. The V end was cut by 6 bases, the J end by 6 bases, with 15 bases between. CDR3 length equals 14 residues. The germline gives CDR1 SGDLS, CDR2 YYNGEE. The CDR3 spells CASTRAPGPGELFF. In nucleotides, the CDR3 is TGTGCCAGCACACGGGCCCCCGGGCCCGGGGAGCTGTTTTTT.

The table lists this clonotype with many counts. The V call is TRBV28, the J call TRBJ1-6; D not resolved. This CDR3 has 17 residues. Germline V gene data show CDR1 as MDHEN and CDR2 as SYDVKM. With 5 bases removed from V and 0 bases from J, the gap between germline ends came to 14 bases. This CDR3 reads CASSADRRVSYNSPLHF. CDR3 nucleotides: TGTGCCAGCAGTGCCGACCGGAGGGTCTCCTATAATTCACCCCTCCACTTT.

This clonotype was seen ten or more times. This rearrangement joins TRBV28 to TRBJ2-4; D is possibly TRBD2 (6 bases). Germline V gives CDR1 MDHEN, CDR2 SYDVKM. The CDR3 is made up of 15 amino acids. The V gene lost 7 bases and the J gene lost 9 bases, with 22 bases spanning the gap. CDR3 amino acids: CASTSLEGLLGIQYF. The CDR3 nucleotides are TGTGCCAGCACCTCCTTGGAGGGCCTACTCGGCATTCAGTACTTC.

V usage is TRBV28 and J usage is TRBJ2-2, with D perhaps matching TRBD1 (6 bases). Looked up from germline, CDR1 is MDHEN and CDR2 is SYDVKM. This CDR3 has 16 amino acids. Trimming took 1 base from V and 0 from J, leaving 9 bases between them. DNA of the CDR3: TGTGCCAGCAGTTTATCCCGGACAGCGAACACCGGGGAGCTGTTTTTT. Residues: CASSLSRTANTGELFF. The full variable domain, completed using reference TRBV28 and TRBJ2-2, is DVKVTQSSRYLVKRTGEKVFLECVQDMDHENMFWYRQDPGLGLRLIYFSYDVKMKEKGDIPEGYSVSREKKERFSLILESASTNQTSMYLCASSLSRTANTGELFFGEGSRLTVL.

This clonotype was observed a handful of times. V and J are TRBV19 and TRBJ2-4, with 15 bases lining up with TRBD2. Trimming at V came to 5 bases and at J to 0 bases, leaving 5 bases not matched to a gene. The CDR3 contains 18 residues. In germline, CDR1 is LNHDA, CDR2 SQIVND (reference sequence). The CDR3 sequence: CASSGGLAGGGAKNIQYF. CDR3 nucleotides: TGTGCCAGTAGTGGGGGACTAGCGGGAGGCGGAGCCAAAAACATTCAGTACTTC.